These 18 T cell receptor beta chains were sequenced from one sample in a study of patients and donors after allogeneic stem cell transplantation. In TCRdb, the RT-PCR reads were re-called with MiXCR into one record per CDR3 protein. Seen here are 920,000 or so distinct CDR3 sequences, about a sixth observed once, and the top ten hold 5% to 6.5%. Material: blood, either unsorted or a sorted T cell fraction (not recorded which). The receptors were gathered from a human donor who was either an allogeneic HSCT recipient or a stem cell or donor lymphocyte infusion donor (not recorded which). It is not recorded whose cells these are; they may come from a transplant donor.

V usage is TRBV27 and J usage is TRBJ2-7; unclear D gene. Germline CDR1 reads MNHEY; CDR2 reads SMNVEV (reference sequence). This CDR3 spans 14 amino acids. V lost 2 bases, J lost 2 bases, and 10 bases lay in between. The chain's CDR3 is CASSLAYGPYEQYF. CDR3 bases: TGTGCCAGCAGTTTAGCTTACGGACCCTACGAGCAGTACTTC.

This clonotype was counted ten times or more. V is TRBV29-1 and J is TRBJ2-3; D is undetermined. Trimming pared 3 bases from V and 8 bases from J, leaving 12 bases between. The germline CDR1 and CDR2 sequences are SQVTM and ANQGSEA. This CDR3 contains 12 residues. The CDR3 region is CSVELGRRTQYF. CDR3 sequence (DNA): TGCAGCGTTGAGCTGGGCCGGCGTACGCAGTATTTT.

The CDR3 bases are TGTGCCAGCCGGGACAGGGGTCCTTACGAGCAGTACTTC. This codes for CASRDRGPYEQYF. V is TRBV10-3 and J is TRBJ2-7, with 10 bases identical to TRBD1. Trimming cost V 10 bases and J 4 bases; bases outside gene matches: 7. The CDR3 is 13 residues long. The V gene's germline CDR1 is ENHRY and CDR2 SYGVKD.

This chain uses TRBV20-1 with TRBJ2-1; TRBD2 agrees at 11 bases. Trimming cost V 4 bases and J 5 bases; bases outside gene matches: 13. The CDR3 consists of 17 residues. The V gene's germline CDR1 is DFQATT and CDR2 SNEGSKA (reference sequence). CDR3 loop: CSATEDSGGGNDNEQFF. The CDR3 DNA reads as TGCAGTGCTACAGAGGATAGCGGGGGGGGCAATGACAATGAGCAGTTCTTC.

This clonotype showed up many times. The rearrangement joins TRBV9 to TRBJ2-1; no clear D. The CDR3 consists of 11 residues. The V gene's germline CDR1 is SGDLS and CDR2 YYNGEE. The ends were cut back, 1 base at V and 6 bases at J, with 2 bases in the middle. CDR3 sequence reads: CASSVTNEQFF. For the CDR3, the DNA is TGTGCCAGCAGCGTAACCAATGAGCAGTTCTTC.

The rearrangement joins TRBV20-1 to TRBJ2-5; 8 bases match TRBD1. The CDR3 totals 14 residues. The germline gives CDR1 DFQATT, CDR2 SNEGSKA (reference sequence). V lost 0 bases, J lost 4 bases, and 4 bases stayed unmatched. CDR3 DNA sequence: TGCAGTGCTAGAGATAGGACAGGGCGAGAGACCCAGTACTTC. As protein: CSARDRTGRETQYF.

This clonotype appeared a few times. The rearrangement uses TRBV21-1 and TRBJ1-3; the table's D call of TRBD1 was not tested on the DNA. TRBV21-1 is a pseudogene locus. The CDR3 is made up of 14 amino acids. In DNA form, the CDR3 reads TGTGCCAGCAGCAAAACCGGGGCTGGAAACACCATATATTTT. The encoded protein is CASSKTGAGNTIYF.

The J gene is TRBJ2-1, the V gene TRBV3-1; possibly TRBD1 or TRBD2 for D (5 bases each). Trimming cost V 2 bases and J 7 bases, with 15 bases left between them. The CDR3 length is 15 residues. From germline, CDR1 is LGHDT and CDR2 YNNKEL (reference sequence). The CDR3 loop reads CASSQIRDGDNEQFF. Written as DNA, the CDR3 is TGTGCCAGCAGCCAAATCCGGGACGGTGATAATGAGCAGTTCTTC.

This chain joins TRBV30 and TRBJ2-5; 8 bases are shared with TRBD1. Germline V gene sequence: CDR1 GTSNPN, CDR2 SVGIG (reference sequence). V dropped 2 bases and J dropped 6; count of bases not matched to a gene: 11. The length of the CDR3 is 15 residues. CDR3 sequence reads: CAWSSLLGQGKTQYF. As DNA, the CDR3 is TGTGCCTGGAGTTCCCTCCTCGGACAGGGAAAGACCCAGTACTTC.

The J gene is TRBJ1-1, the V gene TRBV30; D is undetermined. Germline V gene data show CDR1 as GTSNPN and CDR2 as SVGIG (reference sequence). Trimming pared 4 bases from V and 6 bases from J, leaving 9 bases between. This CDR3 contains 11 residues. The CDR3 spells CAWTQDAEAFF. In DNA, the CDR3 is TGTGCCTGGACCCAGGACGCTGAAGCTTTCTTT. Supplemented by reference TRBV30 and TRBJ1-1, the full variable domain reads SQTIHQWPATLVQPVGSPLSLECTVEGTSNPNLYWYRQAAGRGLQLLFYSVGIGQISSEVPQNLSASRPQDRQFILSSKKLLLSDSGFYLCAWTQDAEAFFGQGTRLTVV.

This sequence joins TRBV20-1 and TRBJ2-1; 9 bases map to TRBD2. Germline V lookup: CDR1 DFQATT, CDR2 SNEGSKA (reference sequence). This CDR3 spans 15 amino acids. J was trimmed by 8 bases and V by 4 bases; bases with no gene match: 12. CDR3 loop: CSAKSGLAGTYEQFF. In DNA, the CDR3 is TGCAGTGCTAAATCAGGGCTAGCGGGAACGTATGAGCAGTTCTTC.

The chain carries TRBV11-2 and TRBJ1-2; 9 nucleotides match TRBD1. The CDR3 is made up of 17 amino acids. Germline-derived CDR1 and CDR2 are SGHAT and FQNNGV. Germline trimming cut 5 bases from V and 1 base from J; bases unmatched to any gene: 11. The CDR3 bases are TGTGCCAGCAGCCCGCGGGACAGGGTGGCCTTTAACTATGGCTACACCTTC. Protein product: CASSPRDRVAFNYGYTF.

The chain uses TRBV30 and TRBJ1-5; D not resolved. Deletions cut 1 base from V and 0 bases from J, with 7 bases between. The CDR3 is 14 amino acids. Germline V gene sequence: CDR1 GTSNPN, CDR2 SVGIG (reference sequence). The CDR3 DNA reads as TGTGCCTGGAGTGCTGGGTTTAGCAATCAGCCCCAGCATTTT. Encoded protein: CAWSAGFSNQPQHF. Using reference TRBV30 and TRBJ1-5 for the parts outside the CDR3, the full variable domain is SQTIHQWPATLVQPVGSPLSLECTVEGTSNPNLYWYRQAAGRGLQLLFYSVGIGQISSEVPQNLSASRPQDRQFILSSKKLLLSDSGFYLCAWSAGFSNQPQHFGDGTRLSIL.

This chain uses TRBV6-5 with TRBJ2-3, with 7 bases aligning to TRBD2. The CDR3 runs to 14 residues. V shed 4 bases and J 5 bases; nucleotides not matched to a gene: 6. The germline V gene encodes CDR1 MNHEY and CDR2 SVGAGI. For the CDR3, the DNA is TGTGCCAGCAGTTTGGGGGGGAGCGTAGATACGCAGTATTTT. It is translated as CASSLGGSVDTQYF.

The V gene is TRBV18, the J gene TRBJ1-1, with 9 bases lining up with TRBD1. Germline V gene lookup returns CDR1 KGHSH and CDR2 LQKENI. The CDR3 runs to 13 residues. V dropped 9 bases and J dropped 1; count of bases not matched to a gene: 3. The CDR3 DNA sequence: TGTGCCAGTCTACAGGGGGCGAACACTGAAGCTTTCTTT. Its translation is CASLQGANTEAFF.

This rearrangement joins TRBV4-2 to TRBJ1-2; D gene uncertain. Trimming stripped 0 bases from V and 2 bases from J, with 10 bases between. CDR1 is LGHNA, CDR2 YNFKEQ, per germline. The CDR3 has 15 residues. The CDR3 nucleotides are TGTGCCAGCAGCCAAGAGGAACCAGCCAACTATGGCTACACCTTC. This codes for CASSQEEPANYGYTF.

The chain joins TRBV20-1 to TRBJ1-5; D is perhaps TRBD1 (6 bases). The CDR3 has 15 amino acids. V was trimmed by 3 bases and J by 1 base, leaving 13 bases between them. The germline gives CDR1 DFQATT, CDR2 SNEGSKA (reference sequence). Written as DNA, the CDR3 is TGCAGTGCTAGTTCCGGGACAAACAGCAATCAGCCCCAGCATTTT. Translating gives CSASSGTNSNQPQHF.

The gene calls are TRBV4-1 and TRBJ2-1; 12 bases are a match to TRBD2. With 3 bases clipped from V and 5 bases from J, the junction kept 8 bases outside the gene matches. This CDR3 has 17 amino acids. In germline, CDR1 is MGHRA, CDR2 YSYEKL. The CDR3 sequence: CASSQARTSGAHNEQFF. In DNA, the CDR3 is TGCGCCAGCAGCCAGGCTAGGACTAGCGGGGCCCACAATGAGCAGTTCTTC.